The subject of this entry is one TCR beta chain. Its antigen is still unknown. The input lacks base qualities; no much larger clone sits a single base away. Library preparation used the immunoSEQ multiplex PCR assay. The multiplex PCR relied on a mix of 60 forward primers for TCR Vbeta segments and 13 reverse primers for TCR Jbeta segments. A multiplex PCR assay on genomic DNA amplified the CDR3 region of rearranged TCR beta genes. On the Illumina HiSeq System, the amplified TCR beta libraries were sequenced as 87-base-pair reads. The authors' analysis ran thus. Across the roughly 700 repertoires, a later analysis counted roughly 84 million unique TCR beta chains, around 11 million of which were shared by at least two donors. A nearest-neighbor algorithm error-corrected the raw reads and collapsed the reads into unique sequences, merging closely related sequences to remove PCR and sequencing errors. To assign V, D and J gene segments, CDR3 sequences were aligned to IMGT reference sequences. Each retained sequence needed at least a six-nucleotide match to both a V gene segment and a J gene segment. A rearrangement counted as productive if the CDR3 had no stop codons and remained in frame with V and J, and every other rearrangement counted as non-productive. Following IMGT convention, CDR3 was defined as the stretch from the second conserved V-encoded cysteine up to the conserved J-encoded phenylalanine. Sequences without an unambiguous match to a single V gene segment were excluded from the earlier analysis of 587 of the donors. In an earlier analysis of approximately 550 of the donors, V segments were called functional above 56.7% productive rearrangements and were called segregating when the between-donor standard deviation exceeded 5%. A statistical classification framework was developed to diagnose cytomegalovirus status using the catalog of TCR beta chain sequences. In a later analysis, TCR nucleotide sequences were compared against IMGT/GENE-DB human TR gene sequences so that V and J genes could be assigned. The TCRdist pipeline was used in a later analysis to assign CDR3 sequences and most-parsimonious VDJ recombination scenarios. A later analysis defined each TCR beta chain by its CDR3 amino acid sequence plus V-gene family, and excluded reads lacking a unique V-gene family. As a way to deal with suspected cross-contamination and a sequencing artifact, a later analysis dropped 640 or so nucleotide sequences that were highly shared and had low generation probability. For each public chain, a later analysis derived a clonal expansion index from normalized ranks of inferred template counts within each repertoire. In a later analysis, generation probabilities were computed with a VDJ recombination model fitted to out-of-frame rearrangements, and the resulting probabilities were checked against IGoR. Hypergeometric tests were used in a later analysis to score TCR-TCR, TCR-HLA and TCR-CMV co-occurrence, with a repertoire-size bias correction applied to the TCR pairs. To estimate false discovery rates, a later analysis permuted the HLA or CMV assignments 20 times. A later analysis grouped co-occurring TCRs with DBSCAN, adding TCRdist sequence similarity when clustering within HLA-allele-positive subsets. For co-occurrence clustering, repertoires with fewer than 30,000 or more than 120,000 public chains were excluded, along with four or five repertoires with anomalous nucleotide sharing. The table comes from immuneACCESS by way of TCRdb, which keeps in-frame sequences with V and J called. Part of the clones is missing from these tables; in studies checked, under half for an unresolved V gene and the rest for unknown reasons. That table is the source of V, J and clone size, and D and trimming were worked out from the DNA. The sample table contains 200,000 to 300,000 clones; only one count was recorded for 70% to 90% of them. 2% of the sample is held by the ten biggest clonotypes.

These data come from a study of cytomegalovirus exposure and HLA in healthy donors (dated 2017 in TCRdb). Concerning the study at large: An earlier analysis of several hundred of the donors reported 250 to 300 Gb of sequence data and around 120 million unique TCR beta sequences from approximately 180 million T cells. Roughly five DR-DQ haplotypes were handled as single units for association and clustering because linkage in the cohort was strong. Approximately 310 gigabases of sequencing data and approximately 85 million unique TCR sequences were included in an early release covering about 600 HLA-typed donors. The study profiled the T cell repertoires of 550 to 700 subjects by immunosequencing and related them to cytomegalovirus serostatus. Every discovery cohort repertoire had been produced on one sequencing platform. Rather than drawing on any new phenotypic data, the later analysis identified candidate immune exposures from TCR beta sequences and the way those sequences occurred across donors. To predict cytomegalovirus infection status, the study brought together high-throughput TCR immunosequencing, statistical association of individual TCRs with disease status, and machine learning. Among 350 to 400 genotyped donors of the cohort, an average of about 240,000 unique TCR beta nucleotide sequences were sequenced per donor, roughly 18% of them non-productive. A separate validation cohort of about 110 different subjects was used in addition to the roughly 720-subject first cohort. In a later analysis, previously published TCR beta repertoires from hundreds of donors were re-analyzed and high-resolution HLA genotyping was added so that TCR occurrence patterns could be studied. Of the roughly 390 genotyped donors, 65% to 90% were placed in the genetic ancestry cluster associated with self-reported Caucasian donors. In a later genetic analysis, genome-wide SNP genotypes for about 55% of the roughly 700 donors were used, and that subset was treated as a discovery cohort. Donor age, sex, ethnicity and CMV serostatus were collected together with the repertoire data. The study aimed to test whether signatures of past pathogen exposure could be identified by cataloging public T cell receptors. The number of donors typed differed by locus, with 629-630 for A, B, C, DRB1 and DQB1, more than 500 for DQA1, nearly 610 for DPA1, and roughly 450 for DPB1. To decide whether each TCR beta V gene segment behaved as functional or pseudogenic, an earlier analysis of some 540 of the donors relied on high-throughput TCR beta sequencing. HLA typing included class I and class II loci at four-digit resolution. Results and caveats for the whole study, not just this receptor: Across donors, most TCR sequences were observed very rarely, whereas some public TCRs were present in many individuals. A few of the identified cytomegalovirus-associated TCR beta chains were confirmed in vitro to be specific for cytomegalovirus antigens. Correlated functional status among segregating V segments might be attributable to linkage disequilibrium, but an unknown experimental factor could not be ruled out. In both the original and validation cohorts, the classifier was reported to diagnose cytomegalovirus status with high specificity and sensitivity. In an earlier analysis of roughly 560 of the donors, most TCR beta V segments were observed in productive rearrangements about 87% or about 30% of the time, broadly matching IMGT annotations. A further reported finding was that TCR beta sequences accurately predicted the HLA-A and HLA-B alleles for most subjects in the first cohort. Some IMGT-functional V segments, including TRBV6-2 and TRBV6-3, could not be told apart with the 87-base-pair reads, so those segments were excluded. This cohort had only TCR beta chains sequenced, and the lack of alpha or paired-chain data limited which features could be detected. In a later analysis, TCR association rates were found to vary across HLA loci, with the most associated TCRs seen for DRB1 alleles and the fewest for HLA-C alleles. A group of highly shared sequence variants was considered likely to be a technical artifact of the sequencing pipeline. Seventeen rarely observed V segments, including chromosome 9 orphons, were excluded from the earlier analysis of just under 600 of the donors because counts were too low. Sequencing depth was assumed to be roughly uniform across donors in the presence/absence analyses, though that assumption may not hold. A later analysis reported that several top co-occurrence clusters appeared linked to parvovirus B19, influenza, CMV and Epstein-Barr virus. Immune exposure information for the cohort was limited to CMV serostatus. Specific HLA alleles were associated with 15,000 to 20,000 TCR beta sequences at a false discovery rate of 0.05 in a later analysis. HLA typing was unavailable for some donors at each locus, so association tests used only the typed subset. In a later genetic analysis, fewer N-insertions in productive TCRs were reported among donors in an Asian-associated ancestry cluster than the roughly 640-donor mean. The study gave a list of 150 to 200 TCR beta chains associated with cytomegalovirus. Strong co-occurrence of HLA alleles, especially DR and DQ, made assigning TCR associations to individual alleles difficult. The authors suggested that the approach could potentially be extended to other disease states and immunological phenotypes. A later genetic analysis associated a missense DCLRE1C variant with V-gene and J-gene trimming of TCR beta chains, and an independent cohort replicated the association. Compared with equally common non-associated chains, HLA-associated TCR beta chains in a later analysis were more clonally expanded and had lower generation probabilities. According to a later analysis, most CMV-associated TCR beta chains appeared to be HLA-restricted, and the HLA associations seemed to be driven largely by CMV exposure.

In the germline V gene, CDR1 corresponds to SGHTA and CDR2 to FQGNSA. V and J lose 1 base and 1 base, and a span of 10 bases separates them. The CDR3 runs 15 residues from the cysteine to the phenylalanine. Just the 45-base CDR3 DNA is kept, in frame starting at base 1. The cohort consisted of 666 healthy bone marrow donors. Cohort members were all nominally healthy when sampled, although unrecorded immune exposures were likely present. The donor tested CMV seropositive and was one of the 289 seropositive cohort members. Every donor gave a peripheral blood sample, and the peripheral blood mononuclear cells from that sample were used for TCR beta sequencing. Genomic DNA was extracted from the blood cell samples with the Qiagen DNeasy Blood Extraction Kit.

The rearranged segments are TRBV7-2 and TRBJ1-2; no D gene is confidently identified. Sequencing used PBMCs. This clonotype originated in a woman between 40 and 55 years old in good health and CMV-seropositive. The DNA sequence is given as TGTGCCAGCAGCTTAGACAGCTCACTTAACTATGGCTACACCTTC. Its coded protein is CASSLDSSLNYGYTF. Full variable domain (CDR3 extended with the reference TRBV7-2 and TRBJ1-2 proteins): GAGVSQSPSNKVTEKGKDVELRCDPISGHTALYWYRQSLGQGLEFLIYFQGNSAPDKSGLPSDRFSAERTGGSVSTLTIQRTQQEDSAVYLCASSLDSSLNYGYTFGSGTRLTVV.